Only a few counts were recorded for the clone carrying this TCR beta chain. The antigen is not known. These data are taken from a study of blood T cells in healthy people across ages. Findings of the study overall: Strongly correlated with naive T cell percentage was TCR beta diversity.

The authors ran a second PCR of roughly 6 to 12 cycles using a sample-barcoded 5' primer and a J-beta primer mix. Carrying 12 random nucleotides, a template-switch adaptor labeled each individual cDNA molecule. Per sample, CDR3-containing paired-end reads numbered at least 2.5 million. TCRdb re-called the 5' RACE reads with MiXCR, one entry per CDR3 protein. The sample contains about 1,600,000 distinct CDR3 sequences, roughly 40% of which appear only once. The CDR3 is 16 amino acids. Germline assignment: CDR1 MNHEY and CDR2 SMNVEV (reference sequence). J lost 4 bases, V lost 3 bases, and 8 bases had no gene match. There were at least 6 micrograms of total RNA extracted from every sample.

The TCR was taken from a young woman in good health. The chain recombines TRBV27 with TRBJ2-1, with 8 bases that match TRBD2. Input material: blood. Here the CDR3 reads CASSLFTGGAYNEQFF. The CDR3 region has the DNA TGTGCCAGCAGTTTGTTTACCGGGGGGGCTTACAATGAGCAGTTCTTC.